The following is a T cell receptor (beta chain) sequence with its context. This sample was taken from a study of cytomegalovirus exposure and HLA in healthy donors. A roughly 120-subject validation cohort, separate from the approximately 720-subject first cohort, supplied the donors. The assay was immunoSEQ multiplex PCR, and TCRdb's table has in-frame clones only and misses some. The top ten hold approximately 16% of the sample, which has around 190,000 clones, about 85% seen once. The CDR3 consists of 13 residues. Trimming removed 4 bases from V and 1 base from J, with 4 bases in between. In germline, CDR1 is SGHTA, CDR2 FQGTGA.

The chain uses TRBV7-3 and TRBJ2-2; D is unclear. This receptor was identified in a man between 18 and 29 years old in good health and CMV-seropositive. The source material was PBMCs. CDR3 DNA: TGTGCCAGCAGCTCTAAGAACACCGGGGAGCTGTTTTTT. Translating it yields CASSSKNTGELFF.